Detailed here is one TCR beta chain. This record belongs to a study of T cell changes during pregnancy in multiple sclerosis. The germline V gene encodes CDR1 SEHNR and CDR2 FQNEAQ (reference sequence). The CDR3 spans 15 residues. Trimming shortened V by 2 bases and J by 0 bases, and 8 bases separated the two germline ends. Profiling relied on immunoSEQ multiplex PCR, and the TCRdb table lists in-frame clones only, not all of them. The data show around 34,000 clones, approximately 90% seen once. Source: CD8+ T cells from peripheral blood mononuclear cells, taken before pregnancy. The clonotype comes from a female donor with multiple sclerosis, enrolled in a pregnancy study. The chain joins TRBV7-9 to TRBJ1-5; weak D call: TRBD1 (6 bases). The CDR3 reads CASSLQGYSNQPQHF. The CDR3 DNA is TGTGCCAGCAGCTTACAGGGGTATAGCAATCAGCCCCAGCATTTT. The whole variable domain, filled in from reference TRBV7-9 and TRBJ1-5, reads DTGVSQNPRHKITKRGQNVTFRCDPISEHNRLYWYRQTLGQGPEFLTYFQNEAQLEKSRLLSDRFSAERPKGSFSTLEIQRTEQGDSAMYLCASSLQGYSNQPQHFGDGTRLSIL.